Listed below are T cell receptor beta chains from one sample, sequenced in a study of blood T cell repertoires in COVID-19. Assay: immunoSEQ multiplex PCR; the TCRdb copy retains only in-frame clones and omits some. The table includes about 87,000 clones, approximately 80% detected once. Sequenced input: peripheral blood. Source of these receptors: a woman in her 70s with acute or convalescent COVID-19. The CDR3 runs from the conserved cysteine through the conserved F or W. Fields, in order: D gene, J gene, V gene, clone size, CDR3 DNA, CDR3 protein. A D gene is named only where the DNA matches it firmly. Clone size appears in some rows only: once, few, many, or a class for an expanded clone.

TRBD1	TRBJ1-2	TRBV6-1	few	TGTGCCAGCAGTGAATCAGGGACAGGGAGCGGCTACACCTTC	CASSESGTGSGYTF
TRBD1	TRBJ1-2	TRBV2	.	TGTGCCAGCAGTGTAACCGGGACAGGGCATGACTACACCTTC	CASSVTGTGHDYTF
.	TRBJ1-5	TRBV6-5	.	TGTGCCAGCAGGTGGAGGGGAAATCAGCCCCAGCATTTT	CASRWRGNQPQHF
.	TRBJ2-2	TRBV5-1	.	TGCGCCAGCAGCACCCGAGTGGGAGCGGCGAACACCGGGGAGCTGTTTTTT	CASSTRVGAANTGELFF
.	TRBJ2-2	TRBV18	.	TGTGCCAGCTCACCACCGTGGGAGGCCGGGGAGCTGTTTTTT	CASSPPWEAGELFF
.	TRBJ1-3	TRBV5-1	.	TGCGCCAGCAGGCCTACAGGTCCCTCTGGAAACACCATATATTTT	CASRPTGPSGNTIYF
.	TRBJ2-1	TRBV6-5	.	TGTGCCAGCAGCCGCGAGCAGGGTGAGCAGTTCTTC	CASSREQGEQFF
TRBD2	TRBJ2-1	TRBV5-1	.	TGCGCCAGCAGGGGGGGGACGGCCTTGGAGCAGTTCTTC	CASRGGTALEQFF
TRBD1	TRBJ1-2	TRBV9	.	TGTGCCAGCAGCGTTACAGAGGGACAGGGGGCTGAAGGCTACACCTTC	CASSVTEGQGAEGYTF
TRBD1	TRBJ1-1	TRBV5-1	.	TGCGCCAGCAGGCCCGGGACAGGGTATACTGAAGCTTTCTTT	CASRPGTGYTEAFF
.	TRBJ2-7	TRBV5-1	.	TGCGCCAGCAGCTTGGTTGGGGGGTCCTACGAGCAGTACTTC	CASSLVGGSYEQYF
TRBD1	TRBJ2-2	TRBV3-1/TRBV3-2	few	TGTGCCAGCAGCCAATACGGGACAGGGGGTACCGGGGAGCTGTTTTTT	CASSQYGTGGTGELFF
.	TRBJ2-1	TRBV5-1	.	TGCGCCAGCAGTATGAAGGGGGGGTTCAATGAGCAGTTCTTC	CASSMKGGFNEQFF